A selection of T cell receptor beta chains follows, all from one sample in a study of blood T cell repertoires in COVID-19. Libraries were prepared by immunoSEQ multiplex PCR; TCRdb keeps only in-frame clonotypes and omits some of them. The data contain some 130,000 clones, about 80% of them seen just once; the ten biggest clones take up around a tenth. The sample consisted of peripheral blood. The receptors derive from a man in his forties or fifties with active or convalescent COVID-19. CDR3s include the opening cysteine and the closing phenylalanine or tryptophan. The D gene is left open where the match is weak. Size values are once, few and many counts, or a class for expanded clones, and some rows have none.

TRBV5-4	TRBD2	TRBJ2-3	.	CASSPGGVRAGTDTQYF	TGTGCCAGCAGCCCCGGGGGGGTTCGGGCTGGTACAGATACGCAGTATTTT
TRBV5-4	TRBD2	TRBJ2-2	medium-sized	CASSSLAGSGELFF	TGTGCCAGCAGCTCTCTAGCGGGGTCCGGGGAGCTGTTTTTT
TRBV11-2	.	TRBJ2-1	.	CASSFRGASYNEQFF	TGTGCCAGCAGCTTCCGGGGGGCCTCCTACAATGAGCAGTTCTTC
TRBV5-4	TRBD2	TRBJ2-2	.	CASSFGTSGGPGELFF	TGTGCCAGCAGCTTTGGGACTAGCGGGGGGCCCGGGGAGCTGTTTTTT
TRBV6-2/TRBV6-3	TRBD1	TRBJ1-2	.	CASSYEQGARGYTF	TGTGCCAGCAGTTACGAGCAGGGGGCGCGTGGCTACACCTTC
TRBV5-1	.	TRBJ2-3	.	CASSLGGTASTDTQYF	TGCGCCAGCAGCTTAGGGGGGACAGCAAGCACAGATACGCAGTATTTT
TRBV7-3	.	TRBJ2-2	.	CASSLTSGTNTGELFF	TGTGCCAGCAGCTTAACGTCCGGGACGAACACCGGGGAGCTGTTTTTT
TRBV3-1/TRBV3-2	.	TRBJ1-2	few	CASSQKFGSLYGYTF	TGTGCCAGCAGCCAAAAATTTGGCTCTCTCTATGGCTACACCTTC
TRBV6-5	.	TRBJ1-6	.	CASRRNNSPLHF	TGTGCCAGCAGGAGAAATAATTCACCCCTCCACTTT
TRBV7-9	.	TRBJ2-3	.	CASSPRVGSGTDTQYF	TGTGCCAGCAGCCCCCGGGTGGGGAGCGGCACAGATACGCAGTATTTT
TRBV5-1	TRBD2	TRBJ2-5	.	CASSLAGTIQETQYF	TGCGCCAGCAGCCTAGCGGGGACTATCCAAGAGACCCAGTACTTC
TRBV4-2	.	TRBJ1-3	.	CASSREISSGNTIYF	TGTGCCAGCAGCAGGGAGATAAGCTCTGGAAACACCATATATTTT
TRBV5-5	.	TRBJ1-4	.	CASSYQGIHEKLFF	TGTGCCAGCAGCTACCAGGGAATTCATGAAAAACTGTTTTTT
TRBV5-6	.	TRBJ1-2	.	CASSISRDYGYTF	TGTGCCAGCAGCATTAGCAGAGACTATGGCTACACCTTC
TRBV12-3/TRBV12-4	.	TRBJ2-5	once	CASSLRGQETQYF	TGTGCCAGCAGTTTGCGGGGTCAAGAGACCCAGTACTTC
TRBV30	.	TRBJ1-5	.	CAWNIQASNQPQHF	TGTGCCTGGAACATACAGGCTAGCAATCAGCCCCAGCATTTT
TRBV10-3	TRBD2	TRBJ2-1	.	CAISESGLATYNEQFF	TGTGCCATCAGTGAGTCGGGACTAGCGACCTACAATGAGCAGTTCTTC
TRBV5-4	.	TRBJ2-7	.	CASSLGAGAIPYEQYF	TGTGCCAGCAGCTTGGGCGCGGGGGCGATCCCCTACGAGCAGTACTTC
TRBV3-1/TRBV3-2	TRBD2	TRBJ2-7	.	CASSQHSGGAVNEQYF	TGTGCCAGCAGCCAACATAGCGGGGGGGCCGTGAACGAGCAGTACTTC
TRBV5-6	.	TRBJ2-7	.	CASSLDNYEQYF	TGTGCCAGCAGCTTGGACAACTACGAGCAGTACTTC
TRBV5-1	.	TRBJ1-1	.	CASSISDLNTEAFF	TGCGCCAGCAGCATTTCAGACTTGAACACTGAAGCTTTCTTT
TRBV19	TRBD1	TRBJ2-2	.	CASTTTGARKFIGELFF	TGTGCCAGTACTACAACAGGGGCCCGCAAGTTTATCGGGGAGCTGTTTTTT
TRBV7-9	TRBD1	TRBJ1-4	once	CASGGDRGRAEKLFF	TGTGCCAGCGGCGGCGACAGGGGTCGAGCCGAAAAACTGTTTTTT
TRBV19	TRBD1	TRBJ2-3	once	CASMGRGQGDTQYF	TGTGCCAGTATGGGCAGGGGGCAAGGTGATACGCAGTATTTT
TRBV7-9	TRBD1	TRBJ2-1	.	CASSLFGQGGYNEQFF	TGTGCCAGCAGCCTATTCGGACAGGGGGGCTACAATGAGCAGTTCTTC
TRBV7-9	.	TRBJ2-7	.	CASSLGLQNEQYF	TGTGCCAGCAGCTTAGGATTACAGAACGAGCAGTACTTC
TRBV10-2	.	TRBJ1-4	.	CASSELRQDEKLFF	TGCGCCAGCAGTGAGCTTCGACAGGATGAAAAACTGTTTTTT
TRBV4-2	.	TRBJ2-3	.	CASSQGTSTDTQYF	TGTGCCAGCAGCCAAGGGACTAGCACAGATACGCAGTATTTT
TRBV10-3	TRBD1	TRBJ1-3	.	CAIKPDRADLETFTF	TGTGCCATCAAACCGGACAGGGCAGACCTCGAAACCTTCACCTTT
TRBV5-1	.	TRBJ2-7	.	CASSLAQNEQYF	TGCGCCAGCAGCTTGGCTCAGAACGAGCAGTACTTC
TRBV7-9	.	TRBJ2-7	once	CASGLQGSPQYEQYF	TGTGCCAGCGGCTTACAGGGTTCCCCTCAATACGAGCAGTACTTC
TRBV14	.	TRBJ1-1	once	CASSLTGLNTEAFF	TGTGCCAGCAGCCTTACAGGTTTGAACACTGAAGCTTTCTTT
TRBV10-3	.	TRBJ2-7	.	CAISVSSSYEQYF	TGTGCCATCAGTGTGTCTAGCAGCTACGAGCAGTACTTC
TRBV6-1	.	TRBJ1-5	once	CASSGGPAGYSNQPQHF	TGTGCCAGCAGTGGCGGACCAGCAGGGTATAGCAATCAGCCCCAGCATTTT
TRBV12-5	TRBD1	TRBJ2-7	.	CASGPGQTLLVHEQYF	TGTGCTAGTGGTCCGGGACAGACCCTTTTGGTCCACGAGCAGTACTTC
TRBV25-1	.	TRBJ2-2	.	CASRHGQTATTGELFF	TGTGCCAGCAGGCACGGACAGACGGCGACCACCGGGGAGCTGTTTTTT
TRBV10-1	.	TRBJ2-2	.	CASREQQWNTGELFF	TGCGCCAGCAGGGAACAACAGTGGAACACCGGGGAGCTGTTTTTT
TRBV5-4	TRBD1	TRBJ1-2	few	CASSLTGQGHGYTF	TGTGCCAGCAGCTTAACGGGACAGGGACATGGCTACACCTTC
TRBV6-4	.	TRBJ1-1	.	CASRTVEAFF	TGTGCCAGCCGGACAGTAGAAGCTTTCTTT
TRBV6-2/TRBV6-3	TRBD1	TRBJ2-1	.	CASSEGALEQFF	TGTGCCAGCAGTGAGGGGGCCCTTGAGCAGTTCTTC
TRBV19	TRBD1	TRBJ1-6	.	CASSIGGTGINSPLHF	TGTGCCAGTAGTATAGGAGGGACAGGGATTAATTCACCCCTCCACTTT
TRBV5-1	TRBD1	TRBJ1-6	.	CASSSGGQGGNSPLHF	TGCGCCAGCAGCAGTGGGGGACAGGGAGGCAATTCACCCCTCCACTTT
TRBV7-9	TRBD1	TRBJ2-1	.	CASSSQGSNEQFF	TGTGCCAGCAGCTCACAGGGGTCGAATGAGCAGTTCTTC
TRBV3-1/TRBV3-2	TRBD1	TRBJ1-2	.	CASSQTTGTGFEGYTF	TGTGCCAGCAGCCAAACTACCGGGACAGGTTTTGAAGGCTACACCTTC
TRBV10-2	TRBD2	TRBJ2-1	.	CASSRLALNNEQFF	TGCGCCAGCAGTCGACTAGCGTTGAACAATGAGCAGTTCTTC
TRBV9	.	TRBJ1-5	.	CASSETGIGQPQHF	TGTGCCAGCAGCGAAACGGGGATCGGTCAGCCCCAGCATTTT
TRBV7-9	.	TRBJ1-1	.	CASSPRQSNTEAFF	TGTGCCAGCAGCCCCCGACAGAGCAACACTGAAGCTTTCTTT
TRBV10-3	.	TRBJ1-4	.	CAISEQGEGEKLFF	TGTGCCATCAGTGAGCAAGGGGAGGGTGAAAAACTGTTTTTT
TRBV5-6	.	TRBJ1-3	.	CASSLAPQGNTIYF	TGTGCCAGCAGCTTGGCCCCACAGGGTAACACCATATATTTT
TRBV5-6	.	TRBJ2-6	.	CASSLQGSGANVLTF	TGTGCCAGCAGCTTACAGGGATCTGGGGCCAACGTCCTGACTTTC
TRBV19	.	TRBJ1-3	few	CASRTPRGAQGNTIYF	TGTGCCAGTAGGACGCCCCGGGGGGCGCAAGGAAACACCATATATTTT
TRBV6-5	.	TRBJ1-5	once	CASGFGGDSNQPQHF	TGTGCCAGCGGTTTTGGAGGGGATAGCAATCAGCCCCAGCATTTT